Shown below are 4 T cell receptor beta chains from a single sample sequenced in a study of patients and donors after allogeneic stem cell transplantation. Each CDR3 protein gets one entry after TCRdb re-called the RT-PCR reads with MiXCR. The table lists 70,000 to 100,000 distinct CDR3 sequences, 5% of them singletons. The sample consisted of blood, either unsorted or a sorted T cell fraction (not recorded which). All receptors derive from a human donor who was either an allogeneic HSCT recipient or a stem cell or donor lymphocyte infusion donor (not recorded which). It is not recorded whose cells these are; they may come from a transplant donor.

This clonotype was detected many times. V usage is TRBV2 and J usage is TRBJ1-4; 7 bases line up with TRBD1. The CDR3 contains 15 residues. The V and J ends lost 6 bases and 4 bases, in that order; junction bases with no gene match: 8. Germline CDR1 is SNHLY and CDR2 is FYNNEI. The DNA for the CDR3 is TGTGCCAGCAGGGTGGAACAGGGGTATAATGAAAAACTGTTTTTT. Amino acid sequence: CASRVEQGYNEKLFF.

This clonotype was counted at least ten times. V gene TRBV7-2 combines with J gene TRBJ2-5; 10 bases fit TRBD1. Trimming took 2 bases from V and 5 from J; bases not matched to a gene: 2. This CDR3 region has 14 residues. The germline V gene has CDR1 SGHTA and CDR2 FQGNSA. In DNA form, the CDR3 reads TGTGCCAGCAGCTTATCGGACAGGGGGGAGACCCAGTACTTC. It yields the protein CASSLSDRGETQYF.

This clonotype was counted at least ten times. The V call is TRBV28, the J call TRBJ2-2; 9 bases map to TRBD2. J gave up 7 bases and V 3 bases, and 9 bases lay outside the gene matches. Germline V gene sequence: CDR1 MDHEN, CDR2 SYDVKM. This CDR3 spans 16 amino acids. The CDR3 protein is CASSFRASGNVGELFF. The CDR3 nucleotides read TGTGCCAGCAGTTTTCGGGCTAGCGGGAACGTCGGGGAGCTGTTTTTT.

The J gene is TRBJ1-1, the V gene TRBV27, with 7 bases lining up with TRBD1. Looked up from germline, CDR1 is MNHEY and CDR2 is SMNVEV (reference sequence). This CDR3 contains 14 residues. J gave up 1 base and V 5 bases, and 4 bases lay outside the gene matches. In DNA form, the CDR3 reads TGTGCCAGCAGTCACAGGGGATCGAACACTGAAGCTTTCTTT. Its protein product is CASSHRGSNTEAFF.